This TCR beta chain was recovered during a study of primary melanoma T cells and metastatic recurrence (dated by TCRdb to 2020 to 2022). In terms of the full investigation: The cohort was made up of about 210 primary melanomas of stage T2 to T4, with thickness greater than 1 mm. The T-cell fraction measured by TCR beta sequencing was compared against progression-free survival as the clinical outcome. The study tested whether T-cell fraction and T-cell repertoire clonality in primary melanoma tumors predicted patient outcome. The sequencing-derived T-cell fraction was compared with histopathological grading of tumor-infiltrating lymphocytes.

The method was the immunoSEQ multiplex PCR assay. Primary melanoma tumor tissue underwent high-throughput sequencing of the T-cell receptor beta chain. Concerning the study's data processing: Among the repertoire analyses were the distribution of insertions and deletions and the sharing of TCRB CDR3 between samples. The predictive value of the T-cell fraction was ranked against histopathological variables by a gradient-boosted model. Imported from immuneACCESS, the table was reduced by TCRdb to in-frame sequences with V and J called. These copies leave out some clones; in studies compared against another copy, an unresolved V gene accounts for under half, and the cause of the remainder is not known. The V and J calls and clone size are taken from that table; D and trimming were inferred from the DNA. In this sample the table shows approximately 100 clones, roughly 94% of which occur a single time. 13% of the sample is taken by the ten largest.

Patients had primary melanoma that had been surgically resected and was considered potentially curable but at risk of metastatic recurrence. Summary of the overall study and its limitations: Adding T-cell fraction to tumor thickness reportedly improved progression-free survival prediction more than adding any other histopathological variable. Tumor T-cell fraction was reported to predict progression-free survival independently of thickness, ulceration, mitotic rate and age. An effective T-cell-mediated antitumor response in primary melanoma was presented by the authors only as a suggestion rather than as a demonstrated mechanism. A T-cell fraction above 20% appeared protective regardless of ulceration status, mitotic rate or nodal disease.

To note about this clone: This clone's antigen is unknown. No base qualities exist here, and no much larger clone lies one base off it.

The sample was melanoma tumor tissue. The source of this sequence is a human donor with melanoma.

In nucleotides, the sequence is TGTGCCAGCAGTCCCCAGGGGCCTGGGGCCAACGTCCTGACTTTC. This codes for CASSPQGPGANVLTF. The sequence links TRBV6-8 to TRBJ2-6; the D segment could be TRBD1, given 6 matching bases. The CDR3, cysteine through phenylalanine, is 15 amino acids long. Only the CDR3 DNA stays, 45 bases, in frame from base 1. V loses 5 bases, J loses 2 bases, and the germline ends lie 10 bases apart. For CDR1 and CDR2, the germline V gene lists MNHGY and SAAAGT.